What follows are 23 T cell receptor beta chains derived from one specimen sequenced in a study of T cells in tumors after PD-1 blockade. Clones were read by immunoSEQ multiplex PCR, and TCRdb kept only the in-frame ones, dropping some. The table records about 20,000 clones, just under 80% of them present only once. The source material was PBMCs, sampled before anti-PD-1 treatment. These receptors were obtained from a human donor with basal cell carcinoma.

This chain links TRBV7-9 with TRBJ2-5, with no clear D. CDR3 size: 14 residues. Germline V gives CDR1 SEHNR, CDR2 FQNEAQ (reference sequence). Trimming took off 5 bases at V and 5 bases at J, with 15 bases between the two ends. CDR3 coding DNA: TGTGCCAGCAGCCTCCTGATTGGGCTGGAGACCCAGTACTTC. This sequence encodes CASSLLIGLETQYF. The full variable domain, in which reference TRBV7-9 and TRBJ2-5 provide the parts outside the CDR3, is DTGVSQNPRHKITKRGQNVTFRCDPISEHNRLYWYRQTLGQGPEFLTYFQNEAQLEKSRLLSDRFSAERPKGSFSTLEIQRTEQGDSAMYLCASSLLIGLETQYFGPGTRLLVL.

On this clone itself: Other DNA sequences in the same sample also yield this CDR3. The J gene is TRBJ2-1, the V gene TRBV2, with D maybe TRBD2 (7 bases). The CDR3 is 19 amino acids. Germline V gene lookup returns CDR1 SNHLY and CDR2 FYNNEI. Trimming left V 11 bases short and J 0 bases short, with 29 bases between. Here the CDR3 DNA reads TGTGCCCGCTGTTATGGGGGGGGGCGGGTGGGGAGCTCCTACAATGAGCAGTTCTTC. It encodes CARCYGGGRVGSSYNEQFF.

This clone was observed a few times. The V call is TRBV2, the J call TRBJ2-6, with 9 bases matching TRBD1. There are 16 residues in the CDR3. J lost 1 base, V lost 8 bases, and 6 bases had no gene match. Germline V gene data show CDR1 as SNHLY and CDR2 as FYNNEI. Here the CDR3 DNA reads TGTGCCAGCCGGGACAGGGCCTTTTCTGGGGCCAACGTCCTGACTTTC. Amino acids: CASRDRAFSGANVLTF.

The sample holds a few counts of this clone. The chain links TRBV6-6 to TRBJ2-1; D might be TRBD1 or TRBD2, each matching 5 bases. The length of the CDR3 is 13 residues. CDR1 and CDR2 from the germline V gene are MNHNY and SVGAGI (reference sequence). Deletions cut 6 bases from V and 6 bases from J, with 12 bases between. For the CDR3, the DNA is TGTGCCAGCAGACGGGACGACGCCAATGAGCAGTTCTTC. It yields the protein CASRRDDANEQFF.

This chain connects TRBV27 to TRBJ2-5; D unresolved. From germline, CDR1 is MNHEY and CDR2 SMNVEV (reference sequence). This CDR3 contains 13 residues. V lost 6 bases and J lost 5, with 13 bases in between. The CDR3 bases are TGTGCCAGCAGAAGGAACAGCGATGAGACCCAGTACTTC. As protein: CASRRNSDETQYF.

This chain connects TRBV3-1 (or the pseudogene TRBV3-2) to TRBJ2-5, with D possibly TRBD2 on 5 matching bases. Germline loops: CDR1 LGHDT, CDR2 YNNKEL (reference sequence). Trimming stripped 3 bases from V and 7 bases from J, with 9 bases between. The CDR3 contains 12 residues. The CDR3 spells CASSQRGGTQYF. In DNA form, the CDR3 reads TGTGCCAGCAGCCAGCGAGGAGGGACCCAGTACTTC.

The genes are TRBV5-1 and TRBJ2-3, with 7 bases identical to TRBD2. CDR3 length: 14 residues. V trimming: 4 bases; J trimming: 4 bases; junction bases outside the gene matches: 6. The germline V gene has CDR1 SGHRS and CDR2 YFSETQ. CDR3 DNA sequence: TGCGCCAGCAGCCCCAGGACTAGTTCAGATACGCAGTATTTT. Translated: CASSPRTSSDTQYF.

Relative to its sample, this clone is medium-sized. CDR3 residues: CASSIRRQANEQFF. CDR3 nucleotide sequence: TGTGCCAGTAGTATAAGGCGACAGGCAAATGAGCAGTTCTTC. V is TRBV19 and J is TRBJ2-1, with D possibly TRBD1 on 6 matching bases. The ends were cut back, 2 bases at V and 7 bases at J, with 12 bases in the middle. The germline V gene has CDR1 LNHDA and CDR2 SQIVND (reference sequence). This CDR3 contains 14 residues. The variable domain in full, completed from reference TRBV19 and TRBJ2-1, reads DGGITQSPKYLFRKEGQNVTLSCEQNLNHDAMYWYRQDPGQGLRLIYYSQIVNDFQKGDIAEGYSVSREKKESFPLTVTSAQKNPTAFYLCASSIRRQANEQFFGPGTRLTVL.

This clone came up a few times. The chain joins TRBV7-2 to TRBJ2-3; 11 bases are shared with TRBD2. Germline lookup yields CDR1 SGHTA and CDR2 FQGNSA. The length of the CDR3 is 14 residues. Unmatched junction bases numbered 1, after V lost 3 bases and J lost 5 bases. The CDR3 nucleotides read TGTGCCAGCAGCTTTAGCGGGAGGGTAGATACGCAGTATTTT. Amino acids: CASSFSGRVDTQYF. Complete variable domain (other parts from reference TRBV7-2 and TRBJ2-3): GAGVSQSPSNKVTEKGKDVELRCDPISGHTALYWYRQSLGQGLEFLIYFQGNSAPDKSGLPSDRFSAERTGGSVSTLTIQRTQQEDSAVYLCASSFSGRVDTQYFGPGTRLTVL.

This clone was counted once. The genes are TRBV5-6 and TRBJ1-1, with D uncertain. There are 14 residues in the CDR3. Germline values: CDR1 SGHDT, CDR2 YYEEEE. V shed 0 bases and J shed 1 base, with 7 bases lying between them. The CDR3 spells CASSLGNRNTEAFF. The CDR3 nucleotides read TGTGCCAGCAGCTTGGGGAATCGGAACACTGAAGCTTTCTTT.

The chain couples TRBV19 to TRBJ1-2; no clear D gene. Germline V CDR1 and CDR2: LNHDA, SQIVND (reference sequence). V gave up 3 bases and J gave up 8 bases, with 16 bases separating them. The CDR3 has 14 amino acids. Written as DNA, the CDR3 is TGTGCCAGTAGTATCAATTCAGGCCCCCAAGGCTACACCTTC. Its translation: CASSINSGPQGYTF.

This clone was detected only a few times. In the same sample, other DNA sequences code for this CDR3. This chain connects TRBV4-2 to TRBJ2-2; 10 nucleotides line up with TRBD2. CDR3 length: 17 amino acids. After removal of 0 bases from V and 4 bases from J, the junction contained 5 bases not matched to a gene. Germline V lookup: CDR1 LGHNA, CDR2 YNFKEQ. CDR3 in DNA: TGTGCCAGCAGCCAAGATTGGAGCGGGGGGGTCACCGGGGAGCTGTTTTTT. Translated: CASSQDWSGGVTGELFF.

The chain couples TRBV5-1 to TRBJ2-2; D call uncertain. Germline V CDR1 and CDR2: SGHRS, YFSETQ. Deletions cut 3 bases from V and 1 base from J, with 16 bases between. This CDR3 has 17 residues. CDR3 amino acids: CASSYYLGSRNTGELFF. The CDR3, as DNA: TGCGCCAGCAGCTACTACTTAGGTAGTCGGAACACCGGGGAGCTGTTTTTT.

Notes on this clone: This specimen includes other DNA sequences encoding the same CDR3. The CDR3 region is CASSYGGAGAGSSYNEQFF. The CDR3 region has the DNA TGTGCCAGCAGTTATGGGGGGGCGGGGGCGGGGAGCTCCTACAATGAGCAGTTCTTC. The rearrangement uses TRBV2 and TRBJ2-1, with D possibly TRBD2 on 7 matching bases. The germline CDR1 and CDR2 sequences are SNHLY and FYNNEI. The CDR3 totals 19 residues. The V end lost 5 bases, the J end lost 0 bases, and 23 bases lay between the germline ends.

CDR3 in amino acids: CASSQFQAGISYNEQFF. The CDR3 coding sequence is TGCGCCAGCAGCCAATTCCAAGCGGGGATCTCCTACAATGAGCAGTTCTTC. The chain uses TRBV4-1 and TRBJ2-1; 7 nucleotides line up with TRBD2. Trimming at V came to 2 bases and at J to 0 bases, leaving 7 bases not matched to a gene. The CDR3 consists of 17 residues. Germline CDR1 is MGHRA and CDR2 is YSYEKL.

Notes on this clone: This may be a read error, as it is one base from a much larger clone. The sample has other DNA sequences that encode this CDR3 too. Here the CDR3 DNA reads TGTGCCAGCAGTTATGGGTGGGCGGGGGCGGGGAGCTCCTACAATGAGCAGTTCTTC. Encoded protein: CASSYGWAGAGSSYNEQFF. The gene calls are TRBV2 and TRBJ2-1; tentatively, D is TRBD2 (7 bases). In germline, CDR1 is SNHLY, CDR2 FYNNEI. CDR3 length: 19 residues. The V end lost 5 bases, the J end lost 0 bases, and 23 bases lay between the germline ends.

V is TRBV30 and J is TRBJ2-5; 14 bases map to TRBD2. CDR1 and CDR2 from the germline V gene are GTSNPN and SVGIG (reference sequence). This CDR3 comprises 15 residues. V was pared by 3 bases and J by 7 bases, with 7 bases of the junction left unmatched. The CDR3, as DNA: TGTGCCTGGAGCGGGACTAGCGGGAGCCTGGGGACCCAGTACTTC. Translation gives CAWSGTSGSLGTQYF.

The J gene is TRBJ1-5, the V gene TRBV15; no clear D. Trimming stripped 0 bases from V and 1 base from J, with 10 bases between. This CDR3 comprises 16 residues. The germline CDR1 and CDR2 sequences are LNHNV and YYDKDF (reference sequence). The CDR3 DNA is TGTGCCACCAGCAGAGATTCGGGAAGGAGCAATCAGCCCCAGCATTTT. Translating gives CATSRDSGRSNQPQHF.

This chain links TRBV11-3 with TRBJ2-3, with 13 bases that match TRBD2. This CDR3 comprises 16 residues. Losses at the gene ends were 1 base for V and 6 bases for J; bases not matched to a gene: 4. Looked up from germline, CDR1 is SGHNT and CDR2 is YENEEA. In DNA form, the CDR3 reads TGTGCCAGCAGCTTAGGGACTAGCGGGAGTCGTGATACGCAGTATTTT. Translated: CASSLGTSGSRDTQYF. Full variable domain (remainder filled in from reference TRBV11-3 and TRBJ2-3): EAGVVQSPRYKIIEKKQPVAFWCNPISGHNTLYWYLQNLGQGPELLIRYENEEAVDDSQLPKDRFSAERLKGVDSTLKIQPAELGDSAVYLCASSLGTSGSRDTQYFGPGTRLTVL.

The chain carries TRBV27 and TRBJ2-3; D unresolved. V was trimmed by 2 bases and J by 0 bases, leaving 6 bases between them. Germline-derived CDR1 and CDR2 are MNHEY and SMNVEV (reference sequence). The CDR3 runs to 14 residues. The CDR3 DNA is TGTGCCAGCAGTTTAGGTGGGAGCACAGATACGCAGTATTTT. Translated, it gives CASSLGGSTDTQYF.

DNA of the CDR3: TGTGCCAGCAGCCAAGCGGGACTAGCGGGGTTCACCGGGGAGCTGTTTTTT. Protein product: CASSQAGLAGFTGELFF. The V and J genes are TRBV4-2 and TRBJ2-2; TRBD2 agrees at 13 bases. V dropped 1 base and J dropped 4; count of bases not matched to a gene: 3. The germline V gene encodes CDR1 LGHNA and CDR2 YNFKEQ. The CDR3 runs 17 residues.

There are a few counts of this clone. The gene calls are TRBV6-4 and TRBJ2-2, with D hard to call. V lost 9 bases and J lost 7, with 24 bases in between. Looked up from germline, CDR1 is MRHNA and CDR2 is SNTAGT. This CDR3 comprises 16 residues. CDR3 DNA: TGTGCCAGAAAGAACCGTATGAGAGAGGCCGACGGGGAGCTGTTTTTT. This sequence encodes CARKNRMREADGELFF.

The chain links TRBV6-5 to TRBJ1-1; 7 positions agree with TRBD1. The J segment lost 5 bases and the V segment lost 10 bases, leaving 7 bases of the junction unmatched. CDR1 and CDR2 (germline): MNHEY, SVGAGI. The CDR3 covers 12 residues. CDR3 DNA: TGTGCCACCCTTTCAGGGGGAACTGAAGCTTTCTTT. Its translation is CATLSGGTEAFF.